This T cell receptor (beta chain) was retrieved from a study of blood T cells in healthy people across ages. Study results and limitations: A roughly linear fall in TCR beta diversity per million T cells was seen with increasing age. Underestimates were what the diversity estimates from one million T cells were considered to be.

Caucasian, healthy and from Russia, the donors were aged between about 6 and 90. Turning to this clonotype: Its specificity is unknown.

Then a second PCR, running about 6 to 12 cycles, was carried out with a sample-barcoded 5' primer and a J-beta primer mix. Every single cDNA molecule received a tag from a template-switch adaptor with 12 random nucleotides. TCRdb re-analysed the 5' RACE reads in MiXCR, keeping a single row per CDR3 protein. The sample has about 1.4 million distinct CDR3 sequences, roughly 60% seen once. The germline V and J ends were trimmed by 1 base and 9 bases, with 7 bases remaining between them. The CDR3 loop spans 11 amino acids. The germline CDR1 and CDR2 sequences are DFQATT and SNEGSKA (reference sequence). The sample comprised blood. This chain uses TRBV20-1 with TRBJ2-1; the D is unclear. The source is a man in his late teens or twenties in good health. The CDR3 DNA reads TGCAGTGCTAGAGCAGAGACTGAGCAGTTCTTC. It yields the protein CSARAETEQFF.